Shown below are 14 T cell receptor beta chains from a single sample sequenced in a study of T cells in localized non-small cell lung cancer. Only in-frame clones appear in the TCRdb table, and some are missing; sequencing was by immunoSEQ multiplex PCR. The data show around 10,000 clones, nearly 50% seen once. Specimen: lymph node tissue, collected before any cancer treatment. Every receptor here comes from a woman aged 35-70 years with stage II squamous cell lung carcinoma.

This clone was detected a few times. It is unclear where the CDR3 begins or ends on the DNA, so no DNA is shown, and the CDR3 is as TCRdb lists it. The rearrangement joins TRBV6-7 to TRBJ1-1. TRBV6-7 is an open reading frame whose function is uncertain. The CDR3 is made up of 12 amino acids, end residues included. The CDR3 is CASIFGAGEAFF.

This clone was seen a few times. This sequence joins TRBV6-8 and TRBJ1-5; D is undetermined. Trimming removed 4 bases at V and 5 bases at J, with 9 bases between. CDR3 length equals 13 residues. The germline gives CDR1 MNHGY, CDR2 SAAAGT. CDR3: CASSWERDQPQHF. CDR3 coding DNA: TGTGCCAGCAGTTGGGAGAGAGATCAGCCCCAGCATTTT.

This chain links TRBV9 with TRBJ2-3; D is ambiguous. The CDR3 is made up of 12 amino acids. V was trimmed by 4 bases and J by 8 bases, leaving 11 bases between them. Germline V gives CDR1 SGDLS, CDR2 YYNGEE. The CDR3 DNA follows: TGTGCCAGCAGCCCAGTAGAGAGTACGCAGTATTTT. Protein sequence: CASSPVESTQYF.

Note on this clone: A junction end diverges from the germline sequence, so it may reflect a read error. The chain carries TRBV19 and TRBJ2-7; 10 bases are a match to TRBD1. CDR3 size: 17 residues. Germline V gene sequence: CDR1 LNHDA, CDR2 SQIVND (reference sequence). CDR3 nucleotide sequence: TGTGCCAGTAGCCACCCCCTCGCGGGACAGGGGTCCCACGAGCAGTATTTC. Amino acids: CASSHPLAGQGSHEQYF.

This rearrangement joins TRBV9 to TRBJ2-4, with 9 bases identical to TRBD1. CDR1 is SGDLS, CDR2 YYNGEE, per germline. This CDR3 is 14 amino acids long. V gave up 3 bases and J gave up 7 bases; unmatched junction bases: 5. In nucleotides, the CDR3 is TGTGCCAGCAGCGGAGGGACAGGGCGGAACATTCAGTACTTC. Protein: CASSGGTGRNIQYF.

This clone was found a few times. J is TRBJ1-1 and V is TRBV11-3; D is unclear. Per germline, CDR1 SGHNT and CDR2 YENEEA. There are 14 residues in the CDR3. Trimming pared 2 bases from V and 1 base from J, leaving 8 bases between. The CDR3 DNA reads TGTGCCAGCAGCTTATCAGGAGGGAACACTGAAGCTTTCTTT. Translation gives CASSLSGGNTEAFF.

This chain uses TRBV9 with TRBJ2-7; perhaps TRBD1 as D (6 bases). The germline V gene encodes CDR1 SGDLS and CDR2 YYNGEE. There are 15 residues in the CDR3. V gave up 7 bases and J gave up 2 bases, with 19 bases separating them. CDR3: CASGGWAGDTYEQYF. The CDR3 coding sequence is TGTGCCAGCGGGGGATGGGCAGGGGACACCTACGAGCAGTACTTC.

Comment on this clone: The junction departs from the called germline gene at one end, perhaps through a read error. The gene calls are TRBV25-1 and TRBJ2-2; the D gene is possibly TRBD2 (5 bases). CDR3 length equals 14 residues. Germline assignment: CDR1 MGHDK and CDR2 SYGVNS. CDR3 coding DNA: TGTGCCAGCAGTGAATCTGATATCCCCGGGGAGCTATTTTTT. It translates to CASSESDIPGELFF.

The chain links TRBV19 to TRBJ1-5; no reliable D call. The CDR3 loop spans 14 amino acids. With 9 bases removed from V and 0 bases from J, the gap between germline ends came to 12 bases. Germline CDR1 LNHDA, CDR2 SQIVND (reference sequence). The DNA of the CDR3 is TGTGCCAGCTCGGACGGATTTAGCAATCAGCCCCAGCATTTT. Encoded protein: CASSDGFSNQPQHF.

This clone came up a few times. This chain connects TRBV28 to TRBJ2-7; TRBD1 aligns across 7 bases. The CDR3 has 14 amino acids. The germline gives CDR1 MDHEN, CDR2 SYDVKM. After removal of 8 bases from V and 1 base from J, the junction contained 8 bases not matched to a gene. This CDR3 reads CASGSAGGSYEQYF. CDR3 bases: TGTGCCAGCGGTTCGGCAGGGGGTTCCTACGAGCAGTACTTC.

CDR3 loop: CASSFGVGLSTDTQYF. The CDR3 DNA reads TGTGCCAGCAGCTTTGGGGTGGGACTAAGCACAGATACGCAGTATTTT. The V call is TRBV11-3, the J call TRBJ2-3, with 7 nucleotides matching TRBD2. V gave up 3 bases and J gave up 0 bases; unmatched junction bases: 6. The CDR3 runs 16 residues. Per the germline V gene, CDR1 is SGHNT and CDR2 is YENEEA.

The chain recombines TRBV29-1 with TRBJ2-7; TRBD1 aligns across 8 bases. V was clipped by 5 bases and J by 4 bases; unmatched bases: 4. From germline, CDR1 is SQVTM and CDR2 ANQGSEA. This CDR3 is built from 12 residues. CDR3 amino acids: CSVRQGAYEQYF. The CDR3, as DNA: TGCAGCGTTCGGCAGGGGGCATACGAGCAGTACTTC.

This clone was seen only a few times. V is TRBV2 and J is TRBJ2-1; D gene uncertain. The V and J ends lost 1 base and 10 bases respectively, with 11 bases between them. Germline V lookup: CDR1 SNHLY, CDR2 FYNNEI. The CDR3 runs to 13 residues. CDR3 in DNA: TGTGCCAGCAGTGAAGAAAGGCTTCTCGAGCAGTTCTTC. Encoded protein: CASSEERLLEQFF.

The genes are TRBV18 and TRBJ2-1; 15 bases fit TRBD2. Germline V gene lookup returns CDR1 KGHSH and CDR2 LQKENI. This CDR3 comprises 16 residues. With V trimmed by 5 bases and J by 6 bases, 5 bases remained unmatched. As DNA, the CDR3 is TGTGCCAGCTCAGCCGGGACTAGCGGGGGGCTCAATGAGCAGTTCTTC. Translating gives CASSAGTSGGLNEQFF.